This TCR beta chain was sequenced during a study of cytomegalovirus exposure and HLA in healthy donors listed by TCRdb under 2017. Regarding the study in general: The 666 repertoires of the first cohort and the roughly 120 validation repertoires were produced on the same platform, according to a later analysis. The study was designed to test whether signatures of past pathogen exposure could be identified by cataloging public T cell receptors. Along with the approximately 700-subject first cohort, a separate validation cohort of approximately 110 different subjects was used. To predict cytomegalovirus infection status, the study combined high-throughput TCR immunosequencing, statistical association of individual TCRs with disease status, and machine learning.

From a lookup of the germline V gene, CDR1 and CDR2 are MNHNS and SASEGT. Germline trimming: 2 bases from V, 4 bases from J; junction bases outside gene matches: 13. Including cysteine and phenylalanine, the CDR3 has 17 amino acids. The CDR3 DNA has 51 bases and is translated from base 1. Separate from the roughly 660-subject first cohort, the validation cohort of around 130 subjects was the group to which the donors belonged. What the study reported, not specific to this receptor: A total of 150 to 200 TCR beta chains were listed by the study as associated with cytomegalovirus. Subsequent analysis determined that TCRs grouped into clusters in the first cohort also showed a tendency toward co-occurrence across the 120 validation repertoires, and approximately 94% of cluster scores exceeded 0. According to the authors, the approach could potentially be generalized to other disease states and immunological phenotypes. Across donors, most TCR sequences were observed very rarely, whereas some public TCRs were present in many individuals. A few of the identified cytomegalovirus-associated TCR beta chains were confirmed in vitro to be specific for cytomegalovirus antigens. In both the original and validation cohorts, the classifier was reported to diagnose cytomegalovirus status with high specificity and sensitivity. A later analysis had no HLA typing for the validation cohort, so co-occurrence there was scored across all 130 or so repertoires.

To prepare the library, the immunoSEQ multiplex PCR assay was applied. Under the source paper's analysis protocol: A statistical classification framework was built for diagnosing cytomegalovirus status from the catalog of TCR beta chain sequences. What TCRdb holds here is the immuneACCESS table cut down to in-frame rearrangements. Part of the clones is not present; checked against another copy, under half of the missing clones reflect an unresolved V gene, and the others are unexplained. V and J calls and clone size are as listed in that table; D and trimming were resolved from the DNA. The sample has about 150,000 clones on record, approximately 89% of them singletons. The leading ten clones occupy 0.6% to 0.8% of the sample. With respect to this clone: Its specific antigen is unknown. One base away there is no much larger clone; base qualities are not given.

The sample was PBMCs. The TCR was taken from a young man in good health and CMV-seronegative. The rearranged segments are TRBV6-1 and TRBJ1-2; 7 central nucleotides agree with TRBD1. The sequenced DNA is TGTGCCAGCAGTGAATCTGCCGGGACAGATCTGATCTATGGCTACACCTTC. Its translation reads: CASSESAGTDLIYGYTF.